A selection of T cell receptor beta chains follows, all from one sample in a study of cytotoxic CD8 clonotypes in ibrutinib-treated CLL. This table comes from immunoSEQ multiplex PCR, and its TCRdb copy is limited to in-frame clones, with some not included. The sample lists more than 300,000 clones, about 80% occurring once. This specimen consisted of PBMCs, obtained before ibrutinib treatment. Receptors were obtained from a human donor with chronic lymphocytic leukemia. Both conserved end residues are part of each CDR3. Clone sizes are given selectively: once, few, many, or a class where the clone is expanded.

cdr3_aa: CSGVESTGDTEAFF
j_call: TRBJ1-1
clone_size: -
v_call: TRBV29-1

cdr3_aa: CAISGDPATDTQYF
j_call: TRBJ2-3
clone_size: -
v_call: TRBV10-3

cdr3_aa: CAISESLEGNQPQHF
j_call: TRBJ1-5
clone_size: -
v_call: TRBV10-3

cdr3_aa: CASSLDQGVDTQYF
j_call: TRBJ2-3
clone_size: -
v_call: TRBV7-9

cdr3_aa: CAWAGTFF
j_call: TRBJ1-1
clone_size: few
v_call: TRBV30

cdr3_aa: CASSPRPGLAGAGTDTQYF
j_call: TRBJ2-3
clone_size: -
v_call: TRBV7-6

cdr3_aa: CSVDAPATGGKSYEQYF
j_call: TRBJ2-7
clone_size: -
v_call: TRBV29-1

cdr3_aa: CASSEQGVYEVQYF
j_call: TRBJ2-7
clone_size: -
v_call: TRBV6-1

cdr3_aa: CASSPIAGVADTQYF
j_call: TRBJ2-3
clone_size: once
v_call: TRBV7-9

cdr3_aa: CASSFSPGSSYGYTF
j_call: TRBJ1-2
clone_size: -
v_call: TRBV27

cdr3_aa: CSVEDQRRGLETQYF
j_call: TRBJ2-5
clone_size: once
v_call: TRBV29-1

cdr3_aa: CAISVRANTGELFF
j_call: TRBJ2-2
clone_size: -
v_call: TRBV10-3

cdr3_aa: CASSPLQGQGSTGELFF
j_call: TRBJ2-2
clone_size: -
v_call: TRBV18

cdr3_aa: CASSPTGLAGSSYNEQFF
j_call: TRBJ2-1
clone_size: -
v_call: TRBV27

cdr3_aa: CASSYGTGAYSYEQYF
j_call: TRBJ2-7
clone_size: -
v_call: TRBV6-6

cdr3_aa: CACGRGQGQPQHF
j_call: TRBJ1-5
clone_size: -
v_call: TRBV19

cdr3_aa: CAWSQQGLGFSGNTIYF
j_call: TRBJ1-3
clone_size: -
v_call: TRBV30

cdr3_aa: CASSQVRNRDEQFF
j_call: TRBJ2-1
clone_size: -
v_call: TRBV4-1

cdr3_aa: CASSVAPGLAGAETQYF
j_call: TRBJ2-5
clone_size: -
v_call: TRBV9

cdr3_aa: CASSLDGWDGYNEQFF
j_call: TRBJ2-1
clone_size: -
v_call: TRBV11-2

cdr3_aa: CASSHPGTTKNIQYF
j_call: TRBJ2-4
clone_size: few
v_call: TRBV4-1

cdr3_aa: CASSDKVINEQFF
j_call: TRBJ2-1
clone_size: -
v_call: TRBV9

cdr3_aa: CASSLRRTGDEQFF
j_call: TRBJ2-1
clone_size: once
v_call: TRBV7-6

cdr3_aa: CASSTGEEQYF
j_call: TRBJ2-7
clone_size: -
v_call: TRBV18

cdr3_aa: CASSSSGTLGETQYF
j_call: TRBJ2-5
clone_size: once
v_call: TRBV5-1

cdr3_aa: CASSLTRIYEQYF
j_call: TRBJ2-7
clone_size: -
v_call: TRBV27

cdr3_aa: CASSERDNEQFF
j_call: TRBJ2-1
clone_size: -
v_call: TRBV25-1

cdr3_aa: CATSRPSDRGPEDSNQPQHF
j_call: TRBJ1-5
clone_size: -
v_call: TRBV15

cdr3_aa: CASTNAGGSSPDTQYF
j_call: TRBJ2-3
clone_size: -
v_call: TRBV9

cdr3_aa: CASNPTTATYEQYF
j_call: TRBJ2-7
clone_size: few
v_call: TRBV6-5

cdr3_aa: CASSPTPGNTIYF
j_call: TRBJ1-3
clone_size: -
v_call: TRBV5-4

cdr3_aa: CASRAGGTDTQYF
j_call: TRBJ2-3
clone_size: -
v_call: TRBV25-1

cdr3_aa: CATEKGQGKNEQFF
j_call: TRBJ2-1
clone_size: -
v_call: TRBV2

cdr3_aa: CSVVQGIGTDTQYF
j_call: TRBJ2-3
clone_size: -
v_call: TRBV29-1

cdr3_aa: CASSSRRVSYNEQFF
j_call: TRBJ2-1
clone_size: -
v_call: TRBV7-9

cdr3_aa: CASSLTGVGSEAFF
j_call: TRBJ1-1
clone_size: once
v_call: TRBV27

cdr3_aa: CASSIGGRGSYGYTF
j_call: TRBJ1-2
clone_size: -
v_call: TRBV5-4

cdr3_aa: CASSELSGGSAEAFF
j_call: TRBJ1-1
clone_size: -
v_call: TRBV25-1

cdr3_aa: CASSQDDSGGEETQYF
j_call: TRBJ2-5
clone_size: -
v_call: TRBV4-3

cdr3_aa: CASSLRVWDTQYF
j_call: TRBJ2-3
clone_size: -
v_call: TRBV6-1

cdr3_aa: CASSFEYLGYGYTF
j_call: TRBJ1-2
clone_size: -
v_call: TRBV28

cdr3_aa: CASSPGQGYTEAFF
j_call: TRBJ1-1
clone_size: -
v_call: TRBV18

cdr3_aa: CASSSPRDPGNTIYF
j_call: TRBJ1-3
clone_size: few
v_call: TRBV27

cdr3_aa: CARARGTKPYEQYF
j_call: TRBJ2-7
clone_size: few
v_call: TRBV2

cdr3_aa: CASSLSGLAGVEQFF
j_call: TRBJ2-1
clone_size: -
v_call: TRBV27

cdr3_aa: CASSSRWEGFGTDTQYF
j_call: TRBJ2-3
clone_size: once
v_call: TRBV27

cdr3_aa: CASSSIETQYF
j_call: TRBJ2-5
clone_size: -
v_call: TRBV7-9

cdr3_aa: CAWSLAGRFYEQYF
j_call: TRBJ2-7
clone_size: few
v_call: TRBV30

cdr3_aa: CASSLNGDGTQYF
j_call: TRBJ2-3
clone_size: -
v_call: TRBV7-3

cdr3_aa: CSVNGQGGDIQYF
j_call: TRBJ2-4
clone_size: -
v_call: TRBV29-1

cdr3_aa: CASSYSATFGVASGSSYEQYF
j_call: TRBJ2-7
clone_size: -
v_call: TRBV6-8

cdr3_aa: CASRPRPGATNYGYTF
j_call: TRBJ1-2
clone_size: -
v_call: TRBV7-9

cdr3_aa: CASSSMTSTDTQYF
j_call: TRBJ2-3
clone_size: -
v_call: TRBV5-4

cdr3_aa: CARSPCVTREGGRTGQYF
j_call: TRBJ2-7
clone_size: -
v_call: TRBV5-3

cdr3_aa: CASSALDGSYEQYF
j_call: TRBJ2-7
clone_size: -
v_call: TRBV2